A single sample gave rise to the 30 T cell receptor beta chains below, sequenced in a study of a mutant IDH1 vaccine in newly diagnosed glioma. Profiled with immunoSEQ multiplex PCR; TCRdb holds only in-frame clones, not every one. The table has 60,000 to 75,000 clones, around 83% seen once. Time point given: baseline, week 1 (first vaccination visit). The treatment here: pre-vaccination baseline after standard-of-care therapy. Sample: peripheral blood mononuclear cells (PBMCs), taken from a glioma patient treated with radiotherapy, temozolomide or both. These receptors all stem from a woman under 30 with glioma. Some clones in this sample may be carry-over from other donors' samples.

The rearrangement joins TRBV6-5 to TRBJ2-7; D not resolved. V gave up 4 bases and J gave up 0 bases, with 7 bases separating them. Germline-derived CDR1 and CDR2 are MNHEY and SVGAGI. The CDR3 sequence is 13 residues long. The chain's CDR3 is CASSWGSSYEQYF. CDR3 nucleotide sequence: TGTGCCAGCAGTTGGGGTAGCTCCTACGAGCAGTACTTC.

This clone appeared once. The genes are TRBV7-2 and TRBJ2-7; 8 bases are a match to TRBD1. The CDR3 length is 17 residues. V trimming: 7 bases; J trimming: 2 bases; junction bases outside the gene matches: 16. Germline lookup yields CDR1 SGHTA and CDR2 FQGNSA. CDR3 region: CASTPRGPSPPTYEQYF. The CDR3 DNA reads TGTGCCAGCACCCCCAGGGGGCCCTCCCCGCCTACCTACGAGCAGTACTTC.

The CDR3 DNA sequence: TGTGCCAGCAGGATGACTAGCGGGGGGGCTAACACCGGGGAGCTGTTTTTT. Translating gives CASRMTSGGANTGELFF. The J gene is TRBJ2-2, the V gene TRBV6-4; 14 bases are a match to TRBD2. The length of the CDR3 is 17 residues. CDR1 MRHNA and CDR2 SNTAGT come from the germline V gene. V trimming: 6 bases; J trimming: 2 bases; junction bases outside the gene matches: 5.

V is TRBV6-5 and J is TRBJ2-5, with unresolved D. The CDR3 totals 16 residues. CDR1 and CDR2 (germline): MNHEY, SVGAGI. The V end was cut by 0 bases, the J end by 5 bases, with 16 bases between. CDR3 loop: CASSYSPGIGLETQYF. The CDR3 nucleotides read TGTGCCAGCAGTTACTCCCCGGGCATCGGGTTGGAGACCCAGTACTTC.

This clone was detected once. V gene TRBV7-2 combines with J gene TRBJ2-7, with no clear D. From germline, CDR1 is SGHTA and CDR2 FQGNSA. The V gene lost 1 base and the J gene lost 2 bases, with 3 bases spanning the gap. This CDR3 is 12 amino acids long. For the CDR3, the DNA is TGTGCCAGCAGCTTAGGGGCCTACGAGCAGTACTTC. Its protein product is CASSLGAYEQYF.

This rearrangement joins TRBV5-1 to TRBJ2-2, with 10 positions matching TRBD2. Germline V gives CDR1 SGHRS, CDR2 YFSETQ. The CDR3 is 18 amino acids. The V and J ends lost 1 base and 6 bases, in that order; junction bases with no gene match: 12. The CDR3 DNA follows: TGCGCCAGCAGCTTGAAGCTCAGGGGGCTAGCGGGAGCCGGGGAGCTGTTTTTT. It translates to CASSLKLRGLAGAGELFF.

The chain joins TRBV7-9 to TRBJ2-3; 11 nucleotides line up with TRBD2. V was clipped by 5 bases and J by 3 bases; unmatched bases: 7. There are 16 residues in the CDR3. Germline V gene sequence: CDR1 SEHNR, CDR2 FQNEAQ (reference sequence). The CDR3 sequence is CASSLWTSGFTDTQYF. In DNA form, the CDR3 reads TGTGCCAGCAGCCTATGGACTAGCGGGTTTACAGATACGCAGTATTTT.

V is TRBV10-2 and J is TRBJ2-7; D is possibly TRBD2 (5 bases). The CDR3 has 13 residues. V lost 5 bases to trimming and J lost 5 bases, with 13 bases between them. Germline V CDR1 and CDR2: WSHSY, SAAADI. The CDR3 region is CASSSGSVHEQYF. The CDR3 DNA reads TGCGCCAGCAGTTCGGGGTCCGTCCACGAGCAGTACTTC.

V usage is TRBV29-1 and J usage is TRBJ2-7; 7 nucleotides agree with TRBD1. This CDR3 spans 12 amino acids. The germline V gene encodes CDR1 SQVTM and CDR2 ANQGSEA. V gave up 6 bases and J gave up 6 bases; unmatched junction bases: 8. This chain's CDR3 is CSVSGGRGEQYF. In DNA form, the CDR3 reads TGCAGCGTGTCAGGGGGTAGGGGCGAGCAGTACTTC.

This chain connects TRBV5-5 to TRBJ2-6, with D uncertain. Germline V CDR1 and CDR2: SGHKS, YYEKEE (reference sequence). The V end lost 2 bases, the J end lost 4 bases, and 4 bases lay between the germline ends. This CDR3 comprises 13 residues. The CDR3 region has the DNA TGTGCCAGCAGCTTCGCCGGGGCCAACGTCCTGACTTTC. Translated: CASSFAGANVLTF.

The chain recombines TRBV9 with TRBJ2-1; the D is unclear. Trimming pared 7 bases from V and 4 bases from J, leaving 6 bases between. CDR3 length: 11 amino acids. Looked up from germline, CDR1 is SGDLS and CDR2 is YYNGEE. As DNA, the CDR3 is TGTGCCAGCGGCGGTTACAATGAGCAGTTCTTC. Translation gives CASGGYNEQFF.

The rearrangement joins TRBV2 to TRBJ2-7; unclear D gene. This CDR3 contains 11 residues. Germline CDR1 reads SNHLY; CDR2 reads FYNNEI. V dropped 9 bases and J dropped 2 bases, with 8 bases sitting between them. DNA of the CDR3: TGTGCCAGTTGGTCGGCCTACGAGCAGTACTTC. Protein: CASWSAYEQYF.

This clone was picked up a small number of times. This chain links TRBV29-1 with TRBJ1-2; tentative D call: TRBD1 (6 bases). This CDR3 comprises 14 residues. V lost 6 bases to trimming and J lost 4 bases, with 18 bases between them. CDR1 and CDR2 from the germline V gene are SQVTM and ANQGSEA. The DNA of the CDR3 is TGCAGCGTGCGGGAGGGGGGCGATGGCTATGGCTACACCTTC. Residues: CSVREGGDGYGYTF.

This sequence joins TRBV9 and TRBJ2-2, with D perhaps given as TRBD1 or TRBD2 (6 bases each). CDR1 is SGDLS, CDR2 YYNGEE, per germline. This CDR3 is 19 amino acids long. The V gene lost 0 bases and the J gene lost 0 bases, with 18 bases spanning the gap. As DNA, the CDR3 is TGTGCCAGCAGCGTAGGGCCCCTCACGGGGGCTCCGAACACCGGGGAGCTGTTTTTT. This translates into CASSVGPLTGAPNTGELFF. The entire variable domain, with the rest obtained from reference TRBV9 and TRBJ2-2, is as follows: DSGVTQTPKHLITATGQRVTLRCSPRSGDLSVYWYQQSLDQGLQFLIQYYNGEERAKGNILERFSAQQFPDLHSELNLSSLELGDSALYFCASSVGPLTGAPNTGELFFGEGSRLTVL.

The chain joins TRBV5-1 to TRBJ2-7; 15 bases match TRBD2. With V trimmed by 3 bases and J by 5 bases, 12 bases remained unmatched. Germline V CDR1 and CDR2: SGHRS, YFSETQ. The CDR3 is 18 residues long. CDR3 sequence reads: CASSSGLAGGPISDEQYF. The CDR3 DNA reads TGCGCCAGCAGCTCAGGACTAGCGGGAGGGCCCATTTCTGACGAGCAGTACTTC.

The V and J genes are TRBV6-1 and TRBJ2-2, with D maybe TRBD1 (6 bases). The CDR3 extends over 15 amino acids. The V gene lost 1 base and the J gene lost 1 base, with 7 bases spanning the gap. Per the germline V gene, CDR1 is MNHNS and CDR2 is SASEGT. The CDR3 protein is CASSEETGNTGELFF. The DNA for the CDR3 is TGTGCCAGCAGTGAAGAGACAGGGAACACCGGGGAGCTGTTTTTT.

The chain is built from TRBV5-1 and TRBJ1-2; D is possibly TRBD1 (6 bases). The germline V gene has CDR1 SGHRS and CDR2 YFSETQ. V was cut by 3 bases and J by 3 bases, with 15 bases left in between. The CDR3 has 15 residues. CDR3 bases: TGCGCCAGCAGCTCTCGATGGGAGGGGGACTATGGCTACACCTTC. Translation gives CASSSRWEGDYGYTF. Together with reference TRBV5-1 and TRBJ1-2, the CDR3 gives the full variable domain: KAGVTQTPRYLIKTRGQQVTLSCSPISGHRSVSWYQQTPGQGLQFLFEYFSETQRNKGNFPGRFSGRQFSNSRSEMNVSTLELGDSALYLCASSSRWEGDYGYTFGSGTRLTVV.

The gene calls are TRBV2 and TRBJ2-4, with D perhaps TRBD1 (6 bases). Germline values: CDR1 SNHLY, CDR2 FYNNEI. The CDR3 has 15 residues. V was cut by 5 bases and J by 0 bases, with 11 bases left in between. Written as DNA, the CDR3 is TGTGCCAGCAGTCCTGACAGGCTAGCCAAAAACATTCAGTACTTC. Its protein product is CASSPDRLAKNIQYF.

This chain uses TRBV28 with TRBJ1-1, with D tentatively TRBD1 (5 bases). This CDR3 region has 15 residues. The ends were cut back, 5 bases at V and 0 bases at J, with 13 bases in the middle. CDR1 and CDR2 from the germline V gene are MDHEN and SYDVKM. The chain's CDR3 is CASSGAVNMNTEAFF. As DNA, the CDR3 is TGTGCCAGCAGTGGGGCGGTAAACATGAACACTGAAGCTTTCTTT.

The chain has TRBV27 and TRBJ2-7; a weak D match, TRBD1 (6 bases). Deletions cut 5 bases from V and 7 bases from J, with 21 bases between. CDR1 and CDR2 from the germline V gene are MNHEY and SMNVEV (reference sequence). CDR3 length: 15 amino acids. The CDR3: CASSNRDKWFGEQYF. The CDR3 DNA reads as TGTGCCAGCAGTAACCGGGACAAGTGGTTCGGAGAGCAGTACTTC.

This clone was seen more than once but under ten times. The rearrangement links TRBV19 to TRBJ2-7; TRBD1 aligns across 12 bases. This CDR3 region has 14 residues. The germline CDR1 and CDR2 sequences are LNHDA and SQIVND (reference sequence). J lost 4 bases, V lost 4 bases, and 2 bases had no gene match. The CDR3 protein is CASSRDRGPYEQYF. In DNA form, the CDR3 reads TGTGCCAGTAGTAGGGACAGGGGGCCATACGAGCAGTACTTC.

The chain recombines TRBV7-8 with TRBJ1-4; a possible D gene is TRBD1 (6 bases). V was pared by 4 bases and J by 2 bases, with 17 bases between. Per germline, CDR1 SGHVS and CDR2 FQNEAQ. The CDR3 spans 17 residues. The CDR3: CASSSPVGGATNEKLFF. The CDR3 DNA reads TGTGCCAGCAGCTCCCCCGTCGGGGGGGCGACTAATGAAAAACTGTTTTTT. Complete variable domain (other parts from reference TRBV7-8 and TRBJ1-4): GAGVSQSPRYKVAKRGQDVALRCDPISGHVSLFWYQQALGQGPEFLTYFQNEAQLDKSGLPSDRFFAERPEGSVSTLKIQRTQQEDSAVYLCASSSPVGGATNEKLFFGSGTQLSVL.

The gene calls are TRBV2 and TRBJ1-2, with D possibly matching TRBD1 (5 bases). The V gene's germline CDR1 is SNHLY and CDR2 FYNNEI. Trimming took 5 bases from V and 6 from J, leaving 16 bases between them. The CDR3 loop spans 14 amino acids. CDR3 nucleotides: TGTGCCAGCAGTTCGGGGGGGATCTGGGATGGCTACACCTTC. Protein sequence: CASSSGGIWDGYTF.

The genes are TRBV29-1 and TRBJ1-2; unclear D gene. CDR1 and CDR2 from the germline V gene are SQVTM and ANQGSEA. CDR3 length: 12 residues. Trimming took off 4 bases at V and 3 bases at J, with 9 bases between the two ends. CDR3 sequence reads: CSVGVHDYGYTF. DNA of the CDR3: TGCAGCGTTGGGGTTCATGACTATGGCTACACCTTC.

This chain uses TRBV29-1 with TRBJ2-7; D is unclear. V was cut by 5 bases and J by 4 bases, with 15 bases left in between. Germline values: CDR1 SQVTM, CDR2 ANQGSEA. The CDR3 has 13 residues. CDR3 sequence: CSVLVRSQYEQYF. CDR3 bases: TGCAGCGTTCTAGTAAGGAGTCAGTACGAGCAGTACTTC.

The V gene is TRBV6-1, the J gene TRBJ2-3; no firm D call. The V end lost 2 bases, the J end lost 4 bases, and 1 base lay between the germline ends. CDR1 and CDR2 (germline): MNHNS, SASEGT. This CDR3 spans 11 amino acids. The CDR3 bases are TGTGCCAGCAGTGAACCAGATACGCAGTATTTT. Residues: CASSEPDTQYF.

The chain joins TRBV15 to TRBJ2-2; tentative D call: TRBD1 (6 bases). V was trimmed by 3 bases and J by 2 bases, leaving 10 bases between them. This CDR3 is 15 amino acids long. Germline V gene data show CDR1 as LNHNV and CDR2 as YYDKDF (reference sequence). DNA for the CDR3: TGTGCCACCAGCAGCCGGGACAAAAACACCGGGGAGCTGTTTTTT. Translation gives CATSSRDKNTGELFF.

The V and J genes are TRBV19 and TRBJ1-1; D uncertain. Germline CDR1 and CDR2: LNHDA and SQIVND (reference sequence). The CDR3 consists of 11 residues. Trimming removed 7 bases at V and 1 base at J, with 4 bases between. CDR3: CASKWNTEAFF. As DNA, the CDR3 is TGTGCCAGTAAATGGAACACTGAAGCTTTCTTT. The variable domain in full, completed from reference TRBV19 and TRBJ1-1, reads DGGITQSPKYLFRKEGQNVTLSCEQNLNHDAMYWYRQDPGQGLRLIYYSQIVNDFQKGDIAEGYSVSREKKESFPLTVTSAQKNPTAFYLCASKWNTEAFFGQGTRLTVV.

The rearrangement joins TRBV9 to TRBJ2-2; D is uncertain. Germline V gene sequence: CDR1 SGDLS, CDR2 YYNGEE. The CDR3 is 11 residues long. Trimming shortened V by 3 bases and J by 7 bases, and 4 bases separated the two germline ends. The CDR3 DNA follows: TGTGCCAGCAGCGCCTACGGGGAGCTGTTTTTT. Translated: CASSAYGELFF.

The chain has TRBV9 and TRBJ1-2, with D possibly being TRBD1 (6 bases). CDR1 SGDLS and CDR2 YYNGEE come from the germline V gene. The V and J ends lost 2 bases and 0 bases respectively, with 17 bases between them. The CDR3 runs to 17 residues. Here the CDR3 DNA reads TGTGCCAGCAGCGTTCAAGAGGACAGACTCTCTAACTATGGCTACACCTTC. This codes for CASSVQEDRLSNYGYTF.